This T cell receptor beta chain was recovered during a study of blood T cell repertoires in COVID-19. Study-wide background: PBMCs, B-cell-depleted T cells, or T cells were the source of the cDNA or gDNA that made up the material.

Two negative PCRs, clearance, or symptom resolution characterized the recovered Cohort 3 donors. V was clipped by 5 bases and J by 4 bases, with 10 bases between them. The CDR3 runs 13 residues. CDR1 MNHEY and CDR2 SMNVEV come from the germline V gene (reference sequence). TCRdb keeps only in-frame clones here, not all; method: immunoSEQ multiplex PCR. This sample yields 360,000 or so clones, of which nearly 90% are seen a single time; 1.7% belongs to the top ten. The chain carries TRBV27 and TRBJ2-3; the D is unclear. The sequence came from a woman between 25 and 40 years old who had recovered from COVID-19. Sequencing used PBMCs or T cells enriched from blood (not recorded which). The CDR3 loop reads CASSLHRADTQYF. The CDR3 nucleotides are TGTGCCAGCAGTCTCCACCGGGCAGATACGCAGTATTTT.